This T cell receptor beta chain was found in a study of T cells in Graves' hyperthyroidism and ophthalmopathy. Study details: Peripheral blood was obtained at initial diagnosis, preceding any treatment. Study-level results: Most thyroid clonotypes with frequency above 0.001 were detected in blood.

On this clonotype: Antigen: not known.

Amplification of TCR beta CDR3 regions used RNA as the template. Using the HTBI primer set, a first-round RT-PCR was run on the TCR CDR3. TCRdb redid the calling of the multiplex PCR reads with MiXCR, one entry per CDR3 protein. The top ten hold 9% to 9.5% of the sample, which has 300,000 to 450,000 distinct CDR3 sequences, about 13% seen once. Diagnostic decisions used clinical symptoms, serum thyroxine and TRAb, thyroid ultrasound and orbital computed tomography. The authors obtained PBMCs from around 10 ml of fresh peripheral blood. Sequences were obtained from blood. The receptor comes from a woman younger than 30 with Graves' hyperthyroidism.

Here the CDR3 reads CASSQEPGGYGYTF. CDR3 sequence (DNA): TGTGCCAGCAGCCAAGAGCCCGGGGGCTATGGCTACACCTTC. This sequence joins TRBV4-2 and TRBJ1-2, with D possibly TRBD1 on 5 matching bases. Germline CDR1 reads LGHNA; CDR2 reads YNFKEQ. V was clipped by 0 bases and J by 4 bases, with 9 bases between them. The CDR3 is made up of 14 amino acids.